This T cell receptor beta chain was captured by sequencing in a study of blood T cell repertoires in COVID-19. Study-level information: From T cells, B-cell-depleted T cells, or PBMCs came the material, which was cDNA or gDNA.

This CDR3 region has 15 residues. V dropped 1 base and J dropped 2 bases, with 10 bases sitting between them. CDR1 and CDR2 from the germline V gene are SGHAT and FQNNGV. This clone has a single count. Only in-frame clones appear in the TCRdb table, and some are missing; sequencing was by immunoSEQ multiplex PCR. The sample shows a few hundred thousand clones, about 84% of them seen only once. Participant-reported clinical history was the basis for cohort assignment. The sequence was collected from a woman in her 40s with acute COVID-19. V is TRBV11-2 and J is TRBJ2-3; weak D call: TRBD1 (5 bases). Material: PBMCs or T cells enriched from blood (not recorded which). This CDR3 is CASSLAGQLTDTQYF. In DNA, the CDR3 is TGTGCCAGCAGCTTAGCAGGGCAGCTCACAGATACGCAGTATTTT.